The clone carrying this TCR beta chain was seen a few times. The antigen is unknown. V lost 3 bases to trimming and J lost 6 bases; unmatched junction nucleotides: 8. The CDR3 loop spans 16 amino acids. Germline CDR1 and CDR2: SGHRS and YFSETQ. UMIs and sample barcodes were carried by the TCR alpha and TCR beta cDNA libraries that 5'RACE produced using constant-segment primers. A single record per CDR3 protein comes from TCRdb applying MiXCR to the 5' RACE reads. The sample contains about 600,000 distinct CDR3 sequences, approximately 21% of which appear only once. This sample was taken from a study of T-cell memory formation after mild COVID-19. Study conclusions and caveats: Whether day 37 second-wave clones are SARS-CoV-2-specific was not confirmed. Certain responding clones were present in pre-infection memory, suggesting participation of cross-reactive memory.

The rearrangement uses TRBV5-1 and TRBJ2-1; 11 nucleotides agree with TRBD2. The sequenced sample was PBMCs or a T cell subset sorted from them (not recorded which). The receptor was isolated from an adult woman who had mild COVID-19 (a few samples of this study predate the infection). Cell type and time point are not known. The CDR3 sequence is CASSSPGLAEGNEQFF. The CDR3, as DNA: TGCGCCAGCAGCTCTCCGGGACTAGCGGAGGGCAATGAGCAGTTCTTC.